These 25 T cell receptor beta chains were sequenced from one sample in a study of shared clonotypes between healthy human individuals. The protocol was immunoSEQ multiplex PCR, while the TCRdb copy is restricted to in-frame clones and leaves out a portion. This table has approximately 1,000,000 clones, approximately 80% appearing once. Sequenced: memory CD4+ T cells from PBMCs. The subset is: CD45RA-negative fraction. These receptors were obtained from a man aged 18 to 30 in good health. Some clones in this sample may be carry-over from other donors' samples.

V usage is TRBV19 and J usage is TRBJ1-5; D uncertain. This CDR3 has 12 amino acids. The germline V and J ends were trimmed by 0 bases and 9 bases, with 6 bases remaining between them. Germline lookup yields CDR1 LNHDA and CDR2 SQIVND (reference sequence). DNA for the CDR3: TGTGCCAGTAGTATAGATTGGAGGCCCCAGCATTTT. Amino acids: CASSIDWRPQHF.

The table lists this clone with a count of one. Different DNA sequences within this sample yield the same CDR3. The chain uses TRBV18 and TRBJ2-7; 9 bases align to TRBD1. With V trimmed by 3 bases and J by 4 bases, 4 bases remained unmatched. CDR3 size: 14 residues. The germline CDR1 and CDR2 sequences are KGHSH and LQKENI. This CDR3 reads CASSPIGQGYEQYF. CDR3 in DNA: TGTGCCAGCTCACCTATTGGACAGGGGTACGAGCAGTACTTC.

The chain carries TRBV7-2 and TRBJ2-1; D remains ambiguous. CDR3 size: 12 residues. Germline loops: CDR1 SGHTA, CDR2 FQGNSA. Trimming cost V 1 base and J 6 bases, with 4 bases left between them. The DNA for the CDR3 is TGTGCCAGCAGCTTAGACAGCAATGAGCAGTTCTTC. Its translation: CASSLDSNEQFF.

V gene TRBV6-6 combines with J gene TRBJ2-7; D unresolved. The CDR3 totals 14 residues. The germline V and J ends were trimmed by 5 bases and 2 bases, with 13 bases remaining between them. Per germline, CDR1 MNHNY and CDR2 SVGAGI (reference sequence). CDR3 sequence (DNA): TGTGCCAGCAGTCCACTTCCCTGGACCTACGAGCAGTACTTC. This sequence encodes CASSPLPWTYEQYF.

This clone was observed a single time. This chain links TRBV18 with TRBJ2-3, with 7 bases fitting TRBD2. With 10 bases clipped from V and 9 bases from J, the junction kept 13 bases outside the gene matches. Germline-derived CDR1 and CDR2 are KGHSH and LQKENI. The CDR3 spans 13 residues. In DNA, the CDR3 is TGTGCCACCGGCGGGAACCCCGGGGGGACGCAGTATTTT. Encoded protein: CATGGNPGGTQYF.

This clone has only a few counts. DNA for the CDR3: TGTGCCAGCAGCTTAAAAGGGGGCGCAACTAATGAAAAACTGTTTTTT. Amino acids: CASSLKGGATNEKLFF. The V call is TRBV7-2, the J call TRBJ1-4; TRBD1 matches at 7 bases. Germline trimming cut 2 bases from V and 0 bases from J; bases unmatched to any gene: 3. Germline V lookup: CDR1 SGHTA, CDR2 FQGNSA. The CDR3 sequence is 16 residues long.

With respect to this clone: Additional DNA sequences in this sample encode the identical CDR3. This chain uses TRBV7-3 with TRBJ1-1; D unresolved. V was shortened by 0 bases and J by 1 base, with 3 bases between the two germline ends. Germline V CDR1 and CDR2: SGHTA, FQGTGA. CDR3 length: 13 amino acids. In nucleotides, the CDR3 is TGTGCCAGCAGCTTAACCAGGAACACTGAAGCTTTCTTT. Its protein is CASSLTRNTEAFF.

The CDR3 loop is CASRQLGKYEQYF. Here the CDR3 DNA reads TGTGCCAGCAGGCAGCTTGGAAAATACGAGCAGTACTTC. The rearrangement joins TRBV6-1 to TRBJ2-7; D gene unclear. The germline gives CDR1 MNHNS, CDR2 SASEGT. V lost 6 bases and J 4 bases, leaving 13 bases between the germline ends. This CDR3 spans 13 amino acids.

The genes are TRBV7-3 and TRBJ2-1; 9 bases map to TRBD2. The CDR3 runs 16 residues. V lost 5 bases and J lost 2; bases outside the gene matches: 7. Germline V gene sequence: CDR1 SGHTA, CDR2 FQGTGA. The CDR3 region is CASSPGAGGPYNEQFF. CDR3 sequence (DNA): TGTGCCAGCAGCCCCGGGGCGGGAGGGCCCTACAATGAGCAGTTCTTC.

As for this clone: Other nucleotide sequences in the sample specify the same CDR3. The rearrangement joins TRBV14 to TRBJ1-1; D is unclear. The germline V gene has CDR1 SGHDN and CDR2 FVKESK. This CDR3 is built from 13 residues. V lost 1 base and J lost 5, with 8 bases in between. The CDR3 is CASSQVGRTEAFF. The CDR3 bases are TGTGCCAGCAGCCAAGTTGGGAGGACTGAAGCTTTCTTT. Drawing the rest from reference TRBV14 and TRBJ1-1, the complete variable domain is EAGVTQFPSHSVIEKGQTVTLRCDPISGHDNLYWYRRVMGKEIKFLLHFVKESKQDESGMPNNRFLAERTGGTYSTLKVQPAELEDSGVYFCASSQVGRTEAFFGQGTRLTVV.

CDR3 loop: CASSEHPAEAFF. CDR3 sequence (DNA): TGTGCCAGCAGTGAGCACCCGGCTGAAGCTTTCTTT. The J gene is TRBJ1-1, the V gene TRBV2, with D unclear. CDR3 length: 12 residues. Trimming stripped 3 bases from V and 6 bases from J, with 8 bases between. Germline CDR1 SNHLY, CDR2 FYNNEI.

The chain joins TRBV5-1 to TRBJ2-5; 14 bases match TRBD2. Germline values: CDR1 SGHRS, CDR2 YFSETQ. The CDR3 is 17 residues long. V lost 4 bases and J lost 2; bases outside the gene matches: 7. The CDR3 loop is CASSPPGLAGGQETQYF. In DNA, the CDR3 is TGCGCCAGCAGCCCCCCTGGACTAGCGGGAGGTCAAGAGACCCAGTACTTC.

This clone was counted between two and nine times. The chain has TRBV28 and TRBJ1-5, with TRBD1 matching 7 bases. This CDR3 region has 16 residues. V gave up 6 bases and J gave up 5 bases; unmatched junction bases: 13. The V gene's germline CDR1 is MDHEN and CDR2 SYDVKM. CDR3 sequence reads: CASRFTPGQPHQPQHF. The CDR3 DNA reads TGTGCCAGCAGGTTTACCCCGGGACAGCCCCATCAGCCCCAGCATTTT.

This clone was counted at least ten times. J is TRBJ2-3 and V is TRBV28, with 10 bases fitting TRBD2. This CDR3 comprises 19 residues. In germline, CDR1 is MDHEN, CDR2 SYDVKM. Losses at the gene ends were 5 bases for V and 1 base for J; bases not matched to a gene: 15. The CDR3 nucleotides read TGTGCCAGCAGTGACGGGGACGTTATACTAGCGGGACGCACAGATACGCAGTATTTT. Amino acids: CASSDGDVILAGRTDTQYF.

This clone appeared a single time. V gene TRBV12-5 combines with J gene TRBJ2-1; D gene uncertain. Between the trimmed V and J ends, which lost 4 bases and 8 bases, there was a span of 21 bases. This CDR3 has 16 residues. In germline, CDR1 is LGHNT, CDR2 FRNRAP. CDR3 coding DNA: TGTGCTAGTGGTTATACAGCCAACGTTCAAGTATATGAGCAGTTCTTC. Protein product: CASGYTANVQVYEQFF.

The gene calls are TRBV7-2 and TRBJ2-3, with 11 bases aligning to TRBD2. Trimming cost V 5 bases and J 0 bases; bases outside gene matches: 7. This CDR3 comprises 17 residues. In germline, CDR1 is SGHTA, CDR2 FQGNSA. The CDR3 nucleotides are TGTGCCAGCAGCCGGAGACTAGCGGGGCCTAGCACAGATACGCAGTATTTT. As protein: CASSRRLAGPSTDTQYF. Full variable domain (rest looked up from reference TRBV7-2 and TRBJ2-3): GAGVSQSPSNKVTEKGKDVELRCDPISGHTALYWYRQSLGQGLEFLIYFQGNSAPDKSGLPSDRFSAERTGGSVSTLTIQRTQQEDSAVYLCASSRRLAGPSTDTQYFGPGTRLTVL.

This chain joins TRBV7-8 and TRBJ1-1, with unresolved D. The V gene lost 3 bases and the J gene lost 1 base, with 15 bases spanning the gap. Germline CDR1 SGHVS, CDR2 FQNEAQ. The CDR3 sequence is 16 residues long. The CDR3 is CASSLLGRPSNTEAFF. The CDR3 DNA follows: TGTGCCAGCAGCTTGCTCGGACGGCCTTCGAACACTGAAGCTTTCTTT. Using reference TRBV7-8 and TRBJ1-1 for the parts outside the CDR3, the full variable domain is GAGVSQSPRYKVAKRGQDVALRCDPISGHVSLFWYQQALGQGPEFLTYFQNEAQLDKSGLPSDRFFAERPEGSVSTLKIQRTQQEDSAVYLCASSLLGRPSNTEAFFGQGTRLTVV.

The rearrangement joins TRBV7-9 to TRBJ2-7; no clear D. Between the trimmed V and J ends, which lost 4 bases and 0 bases, there was a span of 7 bases. The CDR3 extends over 13 amino acids. The germline V gene has CDR1 SEHNR and CDR2 FQNEAQ (reference sequence). The CDR3 loop reads CASSSSSSYEQYF. The CDR3, as DNA: TGTGCCAGCAGCTCTAGTAGCTCCTACGAGCAGTACTTC.

This chain uses TRBV30 with TRBJ2-3, with no clear D. V lost 3 bases and J 6 bases, leaving 13 bases between the germline ends. The CDR3 sequence is 13 residues long. Germline V gives CDR1 GTSNPN, CDR2 SVGIG (reference sequence). CDR3 sequence reads: CAWRNLVRDTQYF. The CDR3 bases are TGTGCCTGGAGGAACCTAGTTAGGGATACGCAGTATTTT.

V and J are TRBV28 and TRBJ2-6; D gene ambiguous. Germline V gene data show CDR1 as MDHEN and CDR2 as SYDVKM. Trimming removed 8 bases from V and 4 bases from J, with 6 bases in between. The CDR3 length is 12 residues. The CDR3 here is CASLSGANVLTF. For the CDR3, the DNA is TGTGCCAGCCTTTCAGGGGCCAACGTCCTGACTTTC.

This chain connects TRBV5-4 to TRBJ1-2; TRBD1 is a possible D gene (6 bases). Germline V lookup: CDR1 SGHNT, CDR2 YYREEE (reference sequence). The CDR3 runs to 14 residues. Between the trimmed V and J ends, which lost 3 bases and 4 bases, there was a span of 13 bases. The CDR3: CASSYPETGYGYTF. In nucleotides, the CDR3 is TGTGCCAGCAGCTATCCAGAGACAGGCTATGGCTACACCTTC.

This sequence joins TRBV27 and TRBJ2-1; D ambiguous. The CDR3 length is 15 residues. The V gene lost 7 bases and the J gene lost 10 bases, with 23 bases spanning the gap. Germline V gives CDR1 MNHEY, CDR2 SMNVEV (reference sequence). The CDR3 DNA reads TGTGCCAGCATCGACCTGGGCCGAGAGGTCAAAGAGCAGTTCTTC. It codes for CASIDLGREVKEQFF.

The chain recombines TRBV15 with TRBJ2-3, with 10 bases identical to TRBD2. The CDR3 covers 18 residues. Germline V gene data show CDR1 as LNHNV and CDR2 as YYDKDF (reference sequence). V shed 1 base, J shed 0 bases, and the junction held 7 bases outside the gene matches. The CDR3 sequence: CATSRGTLAGGSTDTQYF. The CDR3 DNA reads as TGTGCCACCAGCAGAGGAACCTTAGCGGGAGGTAGCACAGATACGCAGTATTTT.

CDR3 DNA: TGTGCCTGGAGTGCCCCGGGACTAGCGGGAGGACGATCGAACACAGATACGCAGTATTTT. Encoded protein: CAWSAPGLAGGRSNTDTQYF. The V call is TRBV30, the J call TRBJ2-3; 15 bases map to TRBD2. CDR1 and CDR2 from the germline V gene are GTSNPN and SVGIG (reference sequence). The V gene end was trimmed by 1 base and the J gene end by 2 bases; junction bases not matched to a gene: 13. This CDR3 is 20 amino acids long.

The chain combines TRBV7-9 with TRBJ2-1; TRBD1 is a possible D gene (6 bases). Germline loops: CDR1 SEHNR, CDR2 FQNEAQ (reference sequence). Between the trimmed V and J ends, which lost 3 bases and 9 bases, there was a span of 6 bases. This CDR3 comprises 11 residues. The CDR3 DNA sequence: TGTGCCAGCAGCTTGGACAGTGAGCAGTTCTTC. Its translation is CASSLDSEQFF.